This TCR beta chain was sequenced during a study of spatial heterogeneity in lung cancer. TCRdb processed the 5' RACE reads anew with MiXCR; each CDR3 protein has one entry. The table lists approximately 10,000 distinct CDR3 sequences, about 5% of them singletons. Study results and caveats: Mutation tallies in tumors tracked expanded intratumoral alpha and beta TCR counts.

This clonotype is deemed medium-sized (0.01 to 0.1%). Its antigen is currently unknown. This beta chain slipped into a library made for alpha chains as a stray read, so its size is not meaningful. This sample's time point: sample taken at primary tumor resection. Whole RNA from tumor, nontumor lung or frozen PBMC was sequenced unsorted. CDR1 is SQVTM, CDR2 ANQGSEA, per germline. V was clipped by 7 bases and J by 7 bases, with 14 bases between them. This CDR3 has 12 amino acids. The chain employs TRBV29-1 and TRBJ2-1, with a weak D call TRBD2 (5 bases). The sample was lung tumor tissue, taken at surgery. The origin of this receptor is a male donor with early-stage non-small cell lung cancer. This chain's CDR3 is CSARPRGNEQFF. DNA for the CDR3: TGCAGCGCAAGACCGAGAGGGAATGAGCAGTTCTTC.